This TCR beta chain was found in a study of T-cell reconstitution after alpha-beta-depleted transplantation in children. Study results and caveats: After one year, T-cell counts and TCRbeta diversity mostly came from new T cells. Alpha-beta T cells present about two months after transplant were reported to originate from several hundred expanded graft clones. It was surviving recipient T cells and thymic progenitors that gave some patients high TCRbeta diversity at day 60.

Ten or more counts support this clonotype. Its specificity is not known. Germline CDR1 reads DFQATT; CDR2 reads SNEGSKA (reference sequence). CDR3 size: 15 residues. The V segment lost 5 bases and the J segment 5 bases; nucleotides outside the gene matches: 9. Unique molecular identifiers were incorporated when the TCRbeta library was constructed. MiXCR, run by TCRdb on the PCR reads, gives a single entry per CDR3 protein. Seen here are more than 200,000 distinct CDR3 sequences, roughly 8.1% observed once, and the top ten hold 35%. This chain uses TRBV20-1 with TRBJ2-3; 11 bases align to TRBD2. Material: PBMCs, mostly from graft donor cells, obtained 360 days after TCRalphabeta/CD19-depleted stem cell transplant. This receptor was obtained from a male patient aged 2 to 9 who had a stem cell transplant for acute myeloid leukemia, so the T cells may come from the graft donor. The CDR3 here is CSALPTSGRGDTQYF. The CDR3 nucleotides are TGCAGTGCTTTACCCACTAGCGGGAGAGGAGATACGCAGTATTTT.